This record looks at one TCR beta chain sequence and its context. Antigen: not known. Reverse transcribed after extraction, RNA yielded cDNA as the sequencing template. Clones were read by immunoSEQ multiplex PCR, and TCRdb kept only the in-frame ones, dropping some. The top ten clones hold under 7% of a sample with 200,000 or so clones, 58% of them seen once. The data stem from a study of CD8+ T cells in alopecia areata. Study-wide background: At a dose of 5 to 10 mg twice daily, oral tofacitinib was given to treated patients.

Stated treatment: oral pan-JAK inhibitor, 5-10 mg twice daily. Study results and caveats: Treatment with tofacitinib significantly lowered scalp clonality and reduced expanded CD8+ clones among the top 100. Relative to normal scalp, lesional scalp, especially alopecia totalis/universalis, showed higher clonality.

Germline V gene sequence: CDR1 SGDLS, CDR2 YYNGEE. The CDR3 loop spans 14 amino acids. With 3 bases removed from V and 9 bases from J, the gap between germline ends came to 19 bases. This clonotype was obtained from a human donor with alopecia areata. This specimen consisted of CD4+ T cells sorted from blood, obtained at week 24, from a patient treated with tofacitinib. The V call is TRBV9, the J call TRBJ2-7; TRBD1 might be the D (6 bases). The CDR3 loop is CASSADRRLAGQYF. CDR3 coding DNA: TGTGCCAGCAGCGCGGACAGACGGCTTGCAGGGCAGTACTTC.